These T cell receptor beta chains were read from a single sample in a study of read filtering for tumor transcriptome and immune sequencing. TCRdb re-analysed the reads in MiXCR, keeping a single row per CDR3 protein. The sample holds some 15,000 distinct CDR3 sequences, around 21% seen once. The sample was a population of CD138-negative cells sorted from bone marrow. These receptors were taken from a donor aged 40 or over with multiple myeloma. The conserved cysteine and the conserved F or W are not part of the CDR3 here. Fields, in order: CDR3 protein, V gene.

cdr3_aa: ASSLRYLGPTGETQY
v_call: TRBV7-2

cdr3_aa: ASSEGPQRWPLH
v_call: TRBV7-2

cdr3_aa: ASSSYKGELF
v_call: TRBV7-8

cdr3_aa: ASSQEDKVGQPQH
v_call: TRBV4-2

cdr3_aa: ASSQELLAGRRGELF
v_call: TRBV4-3

cdr3_aa: ASSLLSPTDTQY
v_call: TRBV11-1

cdr3_aa: ASSLDRQRGYT
v_call: TRBV7-2

cdr3_aa: AISLQGDEQY
v_call: TRBV10-3

cdr3_aa: ASSLRVSSYNEQF
v_call: TRBV7-9

cdr3_aa: ASKRGLAGDTQY
v_call: TRBV19

cdr3_aa: ASSPPYREDTGELF
v_call: TRBV11-2

cdr3_aa: ASRKRGGANEKLF
v_call: TRBV6-6

cdr3_aa: ASSIRAGVGTDTQY
v_call: TRBV19

cdr3_aa: ASSPIPGQGPYNEQF
v_call: TRBV5-1

cdr3_aa: ASSTVGMF
v_call: TRBV7-2

cdr3_aa: ASSQEWGGHEQF
v_call: TRBV4-1

cdr3_aa: ACSADRNSYNEQF
v_call: TRBV11-2

cdr3_aa: ASSLLSGSSHEQY
v_call: TRBV7-2

cdr3_aa: ASSAHIEATPGQPQH
v_call: TRBV9

cdr3_aa: ASSLAGRSGSLEQY
v_call: TRBV7-6

cdr3_aa: ATSKDLRDYNNEQF
v_call: TRBV15

cdr3_aa: ASSSGTRAYEQY
v_call: TRBV10-2

cdr3_aa: ASSPRFSGSYEQY
v_call: TRBV14